This TCR beta chain was sequenced in a study of cytomegalovirus exposure and HLA in healthy donors. Separate from the approximately 670-subject first cohort was the approximately 110-subject validation cohort, to which the donors belonged. Germline loops: CDR1 MDHEN, CDR2 SYDVKM. Between the trimmed V and J ends, which lost 9 bases and 4 bases, there was a span of 9 bases. The CDR3 runs 11 residues. This clone was found once. Its antigen is undetermined. Profiling relied on immunoSEQ multiplex PCR, and the TCRdb table lists in-frame clones only, not all of them. The profile shows 150,000 to 200,000 clones, roughly 84% of them singletons. Study-wide points: It was reported that the classifier diagnosed cytomegalovirus status with high specificity and sensitivity in both the original and validation cohorts.

J is TRBJ1-1 and V is TRBV28; the D is unclear. Source material: PBMCs. The sequence was collected from a man aged 25-45 years in good health and CMV-seropositive. CDR3 sequence (DNA): TGTGCCAGTCTTCGGGGCACTGAAGCTTTCTTT. The encoded protein is CASLRGTEAFF.